This T cell receptor beta chain is drawn from a study of hypomethylating agent response in myelodysplastic syndrome. Study details: TET2 mutation, the most common, occurred in 5 of 11 patients. Of these patients, about 6 responded (complete response or hematologic improvement) and five did not.

For this clone: Its specificity is not known.

Whole-study results and caveats: Shared GLIPH2 clusters possibly recognizing novel MDS antigens remain unconfirmed. The cohort was small, with only 11 to 12 patients analyzed.

Germline CDR1 is SQVTM and CDR2 is ANQGSEA. Trimming left V 6 bases short and J 5 bases short, with 14 bases between. The CDR3 consists of 13 residues. Libraries were prepared by immunoSEQ multiplex PCR; TCRdb keeps only in-frame clonotypes and omits some of them. The repertoire holds approximately 4,500 clones, with 84% as singletons. The source is a human donor with myelodysplastic syndrome. The chain employs TRBV29-1 and TRBJ1-3; D is uncertain. Sequenced material: bone marrow, taken before or after starting hypomethylating agent treatment for myelodysplastic syndrome (not recorded which). CDR3 nucleotide sequence: TGCAGCGTGGATCCCGGACCTAGAAACACCATATATTTT. This sequence encodes CSVDPGPRNTIYF. The complete variable domain, with remaining parts taken from reference TRBV29-1 and TRBJ1-3, reads SAVISQKPSRDICQRGTSLTIQCQVDSQVTMMFWYRQQPGQSLTLIATANQGSEATYESGFVIDKFPISRPNLTFSTLTVSNMSPEDSSIYLCSVDPGPRNTIYFGEGSWLTVV.